Following are 12 T cell receptor beta chains from one sample sequenced in a study of cytomegalovirus exposure and HLA in healthy donors. The PCR employed 60 Vbeta primers together with 13 Jbeta primers. Clones were sequenced by immunoSEQ multiplex PCR, and TCRdb holds only the in-frame ones, with some missing. This table has about 190,000 clones, roughly four fifths appearing once. The sequenced sample was PBMCs. The receptors were sampled from a woman younger than 45 in good health and CMV-seropositive.

The J gene is TRBJ1-3, the V gene TRBV4-3; TRBD1 aligns across 7 bases. The V segment lost 4 bases and the J segment 4 bases; nucleotides outside the gene matches: 7. The CDR3 consists of 15 residues. Germline CDR1 reads LGHNA; CDR2 reads YSLEER. CDR3 protein: CASSPTGLDGNTIYF. The CDR3 region has the DNA TGCGCCAGCAGCCCGACAGGGCTTGACGGAAACACCATATATTTT.

The genes are TRBV7-9 and TRBJ1-1, with 8 nucleotides matching TRBD1. The CDR3 runs to 15 residues. Trimming cost V 5 bases and J 9 bases; bases outside gene matches: 14. CDR1 and CDR2 (germline): SEHNR, FQNEAQ (reference sequence). CDR3 sequence (DNA): TGTGCCAGCAGCAGGGGTGACAGGGGCCTCCCCAAAGCTTTCTTT. Protein sequence: CASSRGDRGLPKAFF. The entire variable domain, with the rest obtained from reference TRBV7-9 and TRBJ1-1, is as follows: DTGVSQNPRHKITKRGQNVTFRCDPISEHNRLYWYRQTLGQGPEFLTYFQNEAQLEKSRLLSDRFSAERPKGSFSTLEIQRTEQGDSAMYLCASSRGDRGLPKAFFGQGTRLTVV.

The V gene is TRBV21-1, the J gene TRBJ1-5; TRBD1 was called by the table and not checked on the DNA. TRBV21-1 is assigned pseudogene status. This CDR3 has 17 amino acids. The CDR3 nucleotides are TGTGCCAGCAGCGCCGACCCTTCCGACAGCCTCAATCAGCCCCAGCATTTT. Encoded protein: CASSADPSDSLNQPQHF.

The chain employs TRBV4-2 and TRBJ1-2, with TRBD1 identical over 7 bases. The junction had 5 bases not matched to a gene; V was cut back by 3 bases and J by 4 bases. Germline V CDR1 and CDR2: LGHNA, YNFKEQ. The CDR3 loop spans 14 amino acids. CDR3: CASSQPDRVYGYTF. The CDR3 bases are TGTGCCAGCAGCCAGCCTGACAGGGTCTATGGCTACACCTTC.

The V call is TRBV19, the J call TRBJ1-5, with unresolved D. V lost 2 bases, J lost 3 bases, and 8 bases lay in between. CDR1 is LNHDA and CDR2 is SQIVND in the germline V gene (reference sequence). CDR3 length: 14 residues. CDR3: CASSIIFPNQPQHF. The CDR3 region has the DNA TGTGCCAGTAGTATAATCTTTCCCAATCAGCCCCAGCATTTT.

V and J are TRBV30 and TRBJ1-1, with D possibly matching TRBD1 (5 bases). V was clipped by 2 bases and J by 3 bases, with 22 bases between them. The CDR3 is made up of 17 amino acids. CDR1 GTSNPN and CDR2 SVGIG come from the germline V gene (reference sequence). This CDR3 reads CAWSPRLDRGRDTEAFF. CDR3 nucleotides: TGTGCCTGGAGTCCGCGACTTGATAGGGGTCGGGACACTGAAGCTTTCTTT.

V usage is TRBV29-1 and J usage is TRBJ1-2; the match to TRBD1 covers 7 bases. The germline CDR1 and CDR2 sequences are SQVTM and ANQGSEA. This CDR3 has 13 amino acids. The junction had 5 bases not matched to a gene; V was cut back by 4 bases and J by 3 bases. This CDR3 is CSVGKGTDYGYTF. DNA for the CDR3: TGCAGCGTTGGTAAAGGGACAGACTATGGCTACACCTTC.

This clone was seen just once. The chain recombines TRBV7-9 with TRBJ2-1; TRBD2 matches at 10 bases. Germline lookup yields CDR1 SEHNR and CDR2 FQNEAQ (reference sequence). This CDR3 is 16 amino acids long. The trim removed 5 bases at V and 6 bases at J, leaving 10 bases unmatched. The CDR3 is CASSPLQTSGINEQFF. CDR3 sequence (DNA): TGTGCCAGCAGCCCCCTCCAAACTAGCGGGATCAATGAGCAGTTCTTC.

This chain joins TRBV6-1 and TRBJ2-2; TRBD2 agrees at 10 bases. The CDR3 runs 15 residues. Germline CDR1 reads MNHNS; CDR2 reads SASEGT. V shed 4 bases and J 4 bases; nucleotides not matched to a gene: 3. The DNA of the CDR3 is TGTGCCAGCAGTGCGACTAGCGGGTTCACCGGGGAGCTGTTTTTT. This sequence encodes CASSATSGFTGELFF.

The chain uses TRBV2 and TRBJ2-1; 7 positions match TRBD2. This CDR3 has 15 residues. Germline V gene sequence: CDR1 SNHLY, CDR2 FYNNEI. V trimming: 1 base; J trimming: 9 bases; junction bases outside the gene matches: 9. DNA of the CDR3: TGTGCCAGCAGTGAAGGGCCGGGAGGTGACGGTGAGCAGTTCTTC. Protein product: CASSEGPGGDGEQFF.

The CDR3 DNA sequence: TGCAGCGTTGAAGATAACGGGTACGAGCAGTACTTC. Its translation: CSVEDNGYEQYF. The chain recombines TRBV29-1 with TRBJ2-7; D unresolved. CDR3 length equals 12 residues. Trimming removed 0 bases from V and 4 bases from J, with 7 bases in between. Germline V gives CDR1 SQVTM, CDR2 ANQGSEA.

The V and J genes are TRBV12-5 and TRBJ2-5, with 7 bases that match TRBD2. After removal of 5 bases from V and 5 bases from J, the junction contained 11 bases not matched to a gene. This CDR3 contains 15 residues. Germline-derived CDR1 and CDR2 are LGHNT and FRNRAP. CDR3 residues: CASGLGTTLGETQYF. CDR3 DNA: TGTGCTAGTGGTCTCGGGACTACCCTAGGGGAGACCCAGTACTTC.